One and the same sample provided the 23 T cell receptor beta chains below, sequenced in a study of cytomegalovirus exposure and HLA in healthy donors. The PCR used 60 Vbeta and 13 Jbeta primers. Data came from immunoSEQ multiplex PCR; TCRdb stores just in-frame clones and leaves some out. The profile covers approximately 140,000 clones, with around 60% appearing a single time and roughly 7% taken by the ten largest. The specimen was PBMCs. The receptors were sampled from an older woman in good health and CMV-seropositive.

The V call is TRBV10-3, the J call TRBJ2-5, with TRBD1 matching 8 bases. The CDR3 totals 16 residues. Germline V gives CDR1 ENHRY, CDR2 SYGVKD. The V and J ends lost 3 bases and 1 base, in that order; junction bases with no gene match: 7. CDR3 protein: CAISDPDRDPQETQYF. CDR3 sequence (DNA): TGTGCCATCAGTGACCCGGACAGGGACCCCCAAGAGACCCAGTACTTC.

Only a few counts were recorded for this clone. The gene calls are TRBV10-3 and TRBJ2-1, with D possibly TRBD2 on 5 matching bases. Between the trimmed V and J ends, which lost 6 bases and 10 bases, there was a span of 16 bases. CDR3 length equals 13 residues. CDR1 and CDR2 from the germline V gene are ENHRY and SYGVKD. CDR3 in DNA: TGTGCCATCAGGGGCGCGGGTCCTCTAGAGCAGTTCTTC. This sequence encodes CAIRGAGPLEQFF.

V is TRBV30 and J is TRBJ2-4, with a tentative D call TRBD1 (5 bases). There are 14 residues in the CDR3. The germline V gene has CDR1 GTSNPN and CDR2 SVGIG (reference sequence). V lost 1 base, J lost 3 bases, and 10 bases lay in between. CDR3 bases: TGTGCCTGGAGTGGGGGCCTGGGCAAAAACATTCAGTACTTC. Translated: CAWSGGLGKNIQYF.

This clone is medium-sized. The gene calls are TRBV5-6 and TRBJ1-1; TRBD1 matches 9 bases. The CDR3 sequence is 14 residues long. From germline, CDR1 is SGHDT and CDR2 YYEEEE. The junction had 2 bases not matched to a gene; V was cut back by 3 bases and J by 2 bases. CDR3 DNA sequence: TGTGCCAGCAGCTGGGACAGGGTCAACACTGAAGCTTTCTTT. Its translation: CASSWDRVNTEAFF.

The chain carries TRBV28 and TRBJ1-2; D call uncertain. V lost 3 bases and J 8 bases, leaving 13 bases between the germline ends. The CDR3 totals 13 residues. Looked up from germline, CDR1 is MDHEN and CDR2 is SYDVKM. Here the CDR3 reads CASSFLGSGGYTF. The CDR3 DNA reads TGTGCCAGCAGTTTTCTGGGTTCAGGAGGCTACACCTTC.

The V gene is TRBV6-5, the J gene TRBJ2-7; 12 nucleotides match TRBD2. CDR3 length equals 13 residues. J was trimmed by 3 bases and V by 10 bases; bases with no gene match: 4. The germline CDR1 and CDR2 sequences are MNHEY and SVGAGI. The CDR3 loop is CATRLAGDYEQYF. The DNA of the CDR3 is TGTGCCACCCGACTAGCGGGAGACTACGAGCAGTACTTC.

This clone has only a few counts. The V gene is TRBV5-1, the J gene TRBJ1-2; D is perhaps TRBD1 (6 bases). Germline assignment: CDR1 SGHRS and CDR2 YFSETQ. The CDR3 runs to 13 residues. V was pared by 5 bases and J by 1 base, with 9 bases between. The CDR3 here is CASSQDSNYGYTF. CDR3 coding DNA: TGCGCCAGCAGTCAGGACAGTAACTATGGCTACACCTTC.

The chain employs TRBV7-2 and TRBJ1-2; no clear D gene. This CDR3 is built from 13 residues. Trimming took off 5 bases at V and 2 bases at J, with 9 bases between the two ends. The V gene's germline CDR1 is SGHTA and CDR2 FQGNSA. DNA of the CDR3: TGTGCCAGCAGCCTCGGACTGAACTATGGCTACACCTTC. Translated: CASSLGLNYGYTF.

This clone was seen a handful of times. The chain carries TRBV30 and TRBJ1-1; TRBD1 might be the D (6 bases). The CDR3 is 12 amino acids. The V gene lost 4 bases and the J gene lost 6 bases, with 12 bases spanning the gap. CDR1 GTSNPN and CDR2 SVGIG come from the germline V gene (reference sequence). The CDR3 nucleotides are TGTGCCTGGACGGGGGGGGGCCCTGAAGCTTTCTTT. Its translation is CAWTGGGPEAFF.

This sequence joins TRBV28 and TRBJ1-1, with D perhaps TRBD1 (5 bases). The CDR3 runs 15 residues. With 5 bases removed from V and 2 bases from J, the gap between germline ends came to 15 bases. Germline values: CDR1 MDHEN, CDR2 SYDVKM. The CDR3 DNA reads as TGTGCCAGCAGTCCGCCCCAGGGCTTCAACACTGAAGCTTTCTTT. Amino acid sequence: CASSPPQGFNTEAFF. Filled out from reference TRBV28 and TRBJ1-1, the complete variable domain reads DVKVTQSSRYLVKRTGEKVFLECVQDMDHENMFWYRQDPGLGLRLIYFSYDVKMKEKGDIPEGYSVSREKKERFSLILESASTNQTSMYLCASSPPQGFNTEAFFGQGTRLTVV.

CDR3 residues: CASSTDSFQETQYF. CDR3 DNA sequence: TGTGCCAGCAGTACTGACAGCTTTCAAGAGACCCAGTACTTC. The chain links TRBV6-6 to TRBJ2-5, with D possibly TRBD1 on 5 matching bases. The CDR3 runs 14 residues. Trimming cost V 5 bases and J 2 bases, with 12 bases left between them. The germline V gene has CDR1 MNHNY and CDR2 SVGAGI (reference sequence).

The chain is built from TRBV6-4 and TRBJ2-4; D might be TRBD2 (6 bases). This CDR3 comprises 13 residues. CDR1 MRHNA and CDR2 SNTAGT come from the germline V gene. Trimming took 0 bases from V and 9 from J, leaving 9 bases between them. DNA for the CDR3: TGTGCCAGCAGTGACTCCGCGGGGACCATTCAGTACTTC. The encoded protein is CASSDSAGTIQYF.

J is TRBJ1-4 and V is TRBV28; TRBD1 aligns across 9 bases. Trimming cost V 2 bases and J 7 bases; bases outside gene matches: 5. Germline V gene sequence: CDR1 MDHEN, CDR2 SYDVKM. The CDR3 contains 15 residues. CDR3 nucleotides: TGTGCCAGCAGTTTAGGGACAGGGTGGGGTGAAAAACTGTTTTTT. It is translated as CASSLGTGWGEKLFF.

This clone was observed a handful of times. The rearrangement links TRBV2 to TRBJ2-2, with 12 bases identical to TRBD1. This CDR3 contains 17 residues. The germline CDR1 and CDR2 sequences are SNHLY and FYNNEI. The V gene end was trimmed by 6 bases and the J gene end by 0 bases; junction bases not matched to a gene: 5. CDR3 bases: TGTGCCAGCAGACCCGGGACAGGGGGCACGAACACCGGGGAGCTGTTTTTT. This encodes CASRPGTGGTNTGELFF.

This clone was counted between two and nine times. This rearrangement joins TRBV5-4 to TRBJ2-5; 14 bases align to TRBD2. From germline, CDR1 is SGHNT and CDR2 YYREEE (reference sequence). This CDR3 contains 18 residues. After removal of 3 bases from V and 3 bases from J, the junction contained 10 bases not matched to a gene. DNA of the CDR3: TGTGCCAGCAGCTCGGGGACTAGCGGGAGCCTAGGTAAAGAGACCCAGTACTTC. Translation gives CASSSGTSGSLGKETQYF.

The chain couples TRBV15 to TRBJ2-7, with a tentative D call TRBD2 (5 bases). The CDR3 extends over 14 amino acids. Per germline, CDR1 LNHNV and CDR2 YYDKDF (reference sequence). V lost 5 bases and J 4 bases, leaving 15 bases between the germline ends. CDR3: CATSGVGRGYEQYF. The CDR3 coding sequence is TGTGCCACCAGCGGAGTCGGCAGAGGGTACGAGCAGTACTTC.

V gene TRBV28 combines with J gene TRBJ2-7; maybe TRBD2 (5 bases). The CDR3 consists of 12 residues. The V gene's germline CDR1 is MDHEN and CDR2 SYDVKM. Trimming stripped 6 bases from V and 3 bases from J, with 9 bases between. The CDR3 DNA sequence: TGTGCCAGCAGCTCGGACTTCTACGAGCAGTACTTC. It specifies CASSSDFYEQYF.

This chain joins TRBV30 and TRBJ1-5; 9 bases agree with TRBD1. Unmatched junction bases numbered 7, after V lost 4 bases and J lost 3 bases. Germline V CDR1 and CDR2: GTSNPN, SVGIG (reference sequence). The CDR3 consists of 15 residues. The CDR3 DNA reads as TGTGCCTGGAAAGAACAGGGGGCAATCAATCAGCCCCAGCATTTT. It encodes CAWKEQGAINQPQHF.

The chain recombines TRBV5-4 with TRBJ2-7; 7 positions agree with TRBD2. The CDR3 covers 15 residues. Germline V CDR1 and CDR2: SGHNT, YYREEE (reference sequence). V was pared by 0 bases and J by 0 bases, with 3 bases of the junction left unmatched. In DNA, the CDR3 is TGTGCCAGCAGCTTGGGAAGGACTAGCTCCTACGAGCAGTACTTC. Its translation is CASSLGRTSSYEQYF. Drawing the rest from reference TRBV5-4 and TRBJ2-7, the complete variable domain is ETGVTQSPTHLIKTRGQQVTLRCSSQSGHNTVSWYQQALGQGPQFIFQYYREEENGRGNFPPRFSGLQFPNYSSELNVNALELDDSALYLCASSLGRTSSYEQYFGPGTRLTVT.

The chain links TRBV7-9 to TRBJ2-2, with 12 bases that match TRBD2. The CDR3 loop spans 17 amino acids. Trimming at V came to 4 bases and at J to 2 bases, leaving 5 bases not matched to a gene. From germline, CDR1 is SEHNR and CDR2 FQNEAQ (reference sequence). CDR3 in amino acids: CASSSSSGRVNTGELFF. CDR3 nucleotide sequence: TGTGCCAGCAGCTCTTCTAGCGGGAGGGTTAACACCGGGGAGCTGTTTTTT.

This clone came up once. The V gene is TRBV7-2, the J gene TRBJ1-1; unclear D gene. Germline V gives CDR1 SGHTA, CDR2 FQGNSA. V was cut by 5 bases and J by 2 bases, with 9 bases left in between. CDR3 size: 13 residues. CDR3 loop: CASSPGLNTEAFF. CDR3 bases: TGTGCCAGCAGCCCAGGCCTAAACACTGAAGCTTTCTTT.

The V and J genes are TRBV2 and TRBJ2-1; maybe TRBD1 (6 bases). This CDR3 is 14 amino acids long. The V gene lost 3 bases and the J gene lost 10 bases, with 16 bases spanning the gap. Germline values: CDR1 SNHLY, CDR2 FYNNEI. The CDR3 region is CASSERDRFVEQFF. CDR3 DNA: TGTGCCAGCAGTGAGCGCGACAGGTTCGTGGAGCAGTTCTTC.

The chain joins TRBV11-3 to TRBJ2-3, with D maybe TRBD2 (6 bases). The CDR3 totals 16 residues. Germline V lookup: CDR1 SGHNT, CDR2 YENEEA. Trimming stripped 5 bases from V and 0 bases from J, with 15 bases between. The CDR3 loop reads CASSLTSTSSTDTQYF. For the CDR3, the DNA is TGTGCCAGCAGCCTCACTAGCACCTCTAGCACAGATACGCAGTATTTT.